The present T cell receptor beta chain was sequenced within a study of T-cell reconstitution after alpha-beta-depleted transplantation in children. The study, taken as a whole, reports: Surviving thymic progenitors and recipient T cells were the source of high TCRbeta diversity at day 60 in some patients. Diversity and T-cell counts at one year after transplant derived mostly from new T cells. Reportedly, alpha-beta T cells present about two months post-transplant originated from several hundred expanded clones of graft origin.

Unique molecular identifiers tagged the TCRbeta library. In TCRdb, the PCR reads were re-called with MiXCR into one record per CDR3 protein. The repertoire has some 550,000 distinct CDR3 sequences, around 23% of them found once; the top ten carry over 12%. There are many counts of this clonotype. The antigen is unknown. Germline V lookup: CDR1 WSHSY, CDR2 SAAADI. The CDR3 covers 14 residues. The V end was cut by 2 bases, the J end by 2 bases, with 9 bases between. This receptor was taken from a boy under three years old who had a stem cell transplant for acute myeloid leukemia, so the T cells may come from the graft donor. J is TRBJ1-2 and V is TRBV10-2; TRBD1 might be the D (5 bases). Sequences were derived from PBMCs, mostly from graft donor cells, sampled 360 days after TCRalphabeta/CD19-depleted stem cell transplant. CDR3 bases: TGCGCCAGCAGTGAGGCCGGGGCCAACTATGGCTACACCTTC. Translating gives CASSEAGANYGYTF.